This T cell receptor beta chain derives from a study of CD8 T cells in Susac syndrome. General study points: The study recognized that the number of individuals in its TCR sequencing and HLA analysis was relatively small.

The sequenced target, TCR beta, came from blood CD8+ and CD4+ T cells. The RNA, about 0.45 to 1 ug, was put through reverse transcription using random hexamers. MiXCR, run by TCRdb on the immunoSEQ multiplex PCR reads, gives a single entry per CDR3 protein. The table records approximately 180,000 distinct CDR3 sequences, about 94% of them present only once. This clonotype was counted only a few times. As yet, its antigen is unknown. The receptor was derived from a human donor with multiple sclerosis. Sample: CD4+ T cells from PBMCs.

Written as DNA, the CDR3 is TGTGCCAGCAGTTTAGCTGGGACACCAGGAAGGTCACCCCTCCACTTT. Translating it yields CASSLAGTPGRSPLHF. This chain uses TRBV28 with TRBJ1-6, with TRBD1 as a possible D gene (6 bases). Germline CDR1 is MDHEN and CDR2 is SYDVKM. V lost 2 bases and J lost 10, with 18 bases in between. The CDR3 is 16 residues long.